Below are 7 T cell receptor beta chains sequenced from a single sample in a study of PD-L1 blockade in urothelial cancer. Time point denoted: pretreatment peripheral blood. Assay: immunoSEQ multiplex PCR; the TCRdb copy retains only in-frame clones and omits some. The sample records 45,000 to 65,000 clones, less than 90% being singletons. Sequenced here: PBMCs, sampled around atezolizumab (anti-PD-L1) treatment. The receptors originated from a man in his 70s with urothelial cancer.

The genes are TRBV5-1 and TRBJ1-1, with D perhaps matching TRBD1 (5 bases). Trimming took 3 bases from V and 2 from J, leaving 8 bases between them. The length of the CDR3 is 13 residues. In germline, CDR1 is SGHRS, CDR2 YFSETQ. In DNA form, the CDR3 reads TGCGCCAGCAGCTGGGACTCAAACACTGAAGCTTTCTTT. Amino acid sequence: CASSWDSNTEAFF.

The V call is TRBV7-9, the J call TRBJ1-4, with D uncertain. The V gene lost 3 bases and the J gene lost 8 bases, with 19 bases spanning the gap. CDR3 length equals 16 residues. Germline CDR1 and CDR2: SEHNR and FQNEAQ (reference sequence). The chain's CDR3 is CASSLMGMEGAEKLFF. For the CDR3, the DNA is TGTGCCAGCAGCTTGATGGGGATGGAGGGCGCGGAAAAACTGTTTTTT.

The gene calls are TRBV19 and TRBJ1-5; TRBD1 matches 7 bases. The CDR3 has 15 residues. Germline V lookup: CDR1 LNHDA, CDR2 SQIVND (reference sequence). V lost 3 bases and J lost 7; bases outside the gene matches: 9. The CDR3 DNA follows: TGTGCCAGTAGTATTACGGGACAGAACAACCAGCCCCAGCATTTT. It translates to CASSITGQNNQPQHF.

The chain employs TRBV28 and TRBJ2-7; D might be TRBD1 (8 bases). Between the trimmed V and J ends, which lost 8 bases and 4 bases, there was a span of 21 bases. The CDR3 loop spans 15 amino acids. In germline, CDR1 is MDHEN, CDR2 SYDVKM. The CDR3 region has the DNA TGTGCCAGCCAGCCGTGGAACAGGGGGGGGTACGAGCAGTACTTC. It codes for CASQPWNRGGYEQYF.

CDR3 in amino acids: CASSFGEATEAFF. In DNA form, the CDR3 reads TGTGCCAGCAGTTTCGGGGAGGCGACTGAAGCTTTCTTT. The chain employs TRBV27 and TRBJ1-1; D gene unclear. This CDR3 is 13 amino acids long. With 3 bases removed from V and 5 bases from J, the gap between germline ends came to 10 bases. CDR1 MNHEY and CDR2 SMNVEV come from the germline V gene (reference sequence).

The chain links TRBV19 to TRBJ2-1; tentative D call: TRBD1 (6 bases). The germline V gene encodes CDR1 LNHDA and CDR2 SQIVND (reference sequence). Trimming left V 4 bases short and J 4 bases short, with 14 bases between. The CDR3 consists of 15 residues. CDR3 DNA sequence: TGTGCCAGTAGTAAGGACAGTAGCGATTACAATGAGCAGTTCTTC. The encoded protein is CASSKDSSDYNEQFF.

The chain joins TRBV30 to TRBJ2-2, with TRBD2 identical over 9 bases. The CDR3 totals 14 residues. V lost 2 bases to trimming and J lost 6 bases; unmatched junction nucleotides: 4. Germline-derived CDR1 and CDR2 are GTSNPN and SVGIG (reference sequence). The CDR3 protein is CAWSSSGSPGELFF. The DNA of the CDR3 is TGTGCCTGGAGTAGTAGCGGGAGTCCCGGGGAGCTGTTTTTT.